This T cell receptor (beta chain) was sequenced in a study of long-term antiretroviral therapy in people with HIV. Regarding the study as a whole: The study found narrower CDR3 length ranges in HIV repertoires than in controls.

CDR1 and CDR2 (germline): SGHRS, YFSETQ. V dropped 5 bases and J dropped 0; count of bases not matched to a gene: 1. The CDR3 covers 14 residues. This clone was counted a few times. The antigen is not known. Survey-level immunoSEQ v3.0 assays were run. Profiling relied on immunoSEQ multiplex PCR, and the TCRdb table lists in-frame clones only, not all of them. In the table there are over 15,000 clones, 80% of which are singletons. The chain recombines TRBV5-1 with TRBJ1-4, with 7 bases matching TRBD1. The origin of this receptor is a man younger than 35 with HIV. Sequencing was performed on unsorted PBMCs, taken 0.1 years before starting antiretroviral therapy. The CDR3 sequence is CASRQGSTNEKLFF. The CDR3 bases are TGCGCCAGCAGACAGGGGTCAACTAATGAAAAACTGTTTTTT.